This TCR beta chain originates from a study of blood T cell repertoires in COVID-19. Here immunoSEQ multiplex PCR was the method, and the copy in TCRdb shows in-frame clones only, minus some. The sample shows about 68,000 clones, 65% to 90% of them seen only once. Trimming took 1 base from V and 5 from J; bases not matched to a gene: 5. This CDR3 region has 15 residues. CDR1 is SGHTA and CDR2 is FQGNSA in the germline V gene. The source is a woman aged 60-70 years with acute or convalescent COVID-19. Sequencing was done on a sample of peripheral blood. The rearrangement joins TRBV7-2 to TRBJ2-3; 8 bases line up with TRBD2. The CDR3 DNA reads TGTGCCAGCAGCTTAGTCCCGGGGGGGCTAGATACGCAGTATTTT. This encodes CASSLVPGGLDTQYF.